This T cell receptor (beta chain) derives from a study of T-cell memory formation after mild COVID-19. TCRdb called the 5' RACE reads again in MiXCR, with one record for every CDR3 protein. Here the sample spans some 260,000 distinct CDR3 sequences, about 16% being singletons. The CDR3 runs to 14 residues. The germline CDR1 and CDR2 sequences are SQVTM and ANQGSEA. V lost 3 bases and J 1 base, leaving 12 bases between the germline ends. This clonotype was sampled from a man aged 18 to 35 who had mild COVID-19 (a few samples of this study predate the infection). Cell type and time point are not known. This chain uses TRBV29-1 with TRBJ1-1, with no clear D. The sample taken for sequencing was PBMCs or a T cell subset sorted from them (not recorded which). In DNA form, the CDR3 reads TGCAGCGTTGAGCCTAGACACGCGAACACTGAAGCTTTCTTT. The encoded protein is CSVEPRHANTEAFF.